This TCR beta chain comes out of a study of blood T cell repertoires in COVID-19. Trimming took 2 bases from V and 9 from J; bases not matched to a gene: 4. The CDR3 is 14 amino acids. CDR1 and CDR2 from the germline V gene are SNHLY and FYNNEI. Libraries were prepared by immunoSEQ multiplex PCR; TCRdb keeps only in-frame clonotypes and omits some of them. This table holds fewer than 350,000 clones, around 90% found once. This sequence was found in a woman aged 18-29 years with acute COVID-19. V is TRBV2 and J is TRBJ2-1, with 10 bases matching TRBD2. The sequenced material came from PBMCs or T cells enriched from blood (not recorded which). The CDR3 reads CASSELAGVIEQFF. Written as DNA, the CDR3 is TGTGCCAGCAGTGAACTAGCGGGAGTAATTGAGCAGTTCTTC.